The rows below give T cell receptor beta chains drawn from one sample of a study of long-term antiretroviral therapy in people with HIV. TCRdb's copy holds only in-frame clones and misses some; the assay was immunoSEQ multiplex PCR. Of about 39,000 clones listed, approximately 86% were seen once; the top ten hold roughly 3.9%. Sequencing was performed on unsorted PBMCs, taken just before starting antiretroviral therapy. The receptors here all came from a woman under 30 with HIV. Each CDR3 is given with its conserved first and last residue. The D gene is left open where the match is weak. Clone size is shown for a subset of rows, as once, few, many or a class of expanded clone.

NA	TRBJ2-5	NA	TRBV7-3	TGTGCCAGCAGCTTTGGGACTCGGAGACCGGTCGGACAAGAGACCCAGTACTTC	CASSFGTRRPVGQETQYF
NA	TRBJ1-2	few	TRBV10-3	TGTGCCATCAGTGGCCGGGACATCGGAGCTAACTATGGCTACACCTTC	CAISGRDIGANYGYTF
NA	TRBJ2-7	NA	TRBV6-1	TGTGCCAGCAGTGAGTTCTCTGTTGCCTCCTACGAGCAGTACTTC	CASSEFSVASYEQYF
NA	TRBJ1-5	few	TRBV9	TGTGCCAGCAGTTCCGGGTCTAGCAATCAGCCCCAGCATTTT	CASSSGSSNQPQHF
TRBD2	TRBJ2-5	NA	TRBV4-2	TGTGCCAGCAGCCAAGCGGGAGGGTACCAAGAGACCCAGTACTTC	CASSQAGGYQETQYF
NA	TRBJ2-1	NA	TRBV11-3	TGTGCCAGCAGCTCCTATCTACAGGGAGATAGGGAGCAGTTCTTC	CASSSYLQGDREQFF
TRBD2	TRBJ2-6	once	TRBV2	TGTGCCAGCATCCTAGCGGAGGACGGGGCCAACGTCCTGACTTTC	CASILAEDGANVLTF
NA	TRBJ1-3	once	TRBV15	TGTGCCACCAGCAGATCTCGGACAGCTACAGGAAACACCATATATTTT	CATSRSRTATGNTIYF
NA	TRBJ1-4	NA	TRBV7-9	TGTGCCAGCAGCGGGCAGTCTAATGAAAAACTGTTTTTT	CASSGQSNEKLFF
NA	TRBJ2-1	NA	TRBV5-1	TGCGCCAGCAGCTTGAGTCACAGCTACAATGAGCAGTTCTTC	CASSLSHSYNEQFF
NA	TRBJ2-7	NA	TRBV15	TGTGCCACCAGCAGGGACACTTACGAGCAGTACTTC	CATSRDTYEQYF
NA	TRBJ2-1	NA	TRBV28	TGTGCCAGCAGTTTACGGGGGGCCCTTTATTTTTGGGGTCTAAGGAATGAGCAGTTCTTC	CASSLRGALYFWGLRNEQFF
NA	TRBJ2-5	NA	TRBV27	TGTGCCAGCAGCTTCAGCAGCCCAGAGACCCAGTACTTC	CASSFSSPETQYF
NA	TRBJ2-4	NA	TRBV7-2	TGTGCCAGCAGCCTCAGCCGGGACATTTGGGGCATTCAGTACTTC	CASSLSRDIWGIQYF
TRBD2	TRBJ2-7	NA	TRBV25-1	TGTGCCAGCAGTACCAGGGGACTAGCCTACGAGCAGTACTTC	CASSTRGLAYEQYF
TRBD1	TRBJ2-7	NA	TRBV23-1	TGCGCCAGCAGTCAAAAAAGTAGACAGGGGGATTCAGCCTACGAGCAGTACTTC	CASSQKSRQGDSAYEQYF
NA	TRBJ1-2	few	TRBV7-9	TGTGCCAGCAGCAGGCTAGTGCCTACCCCGGGGAACTATGGCTACACCTTC	CASSRLVPTPGNYGYTF
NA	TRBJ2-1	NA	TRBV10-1	TGCGCCAGCAGTGATAGGACAGTAGGTGATGAGCAGTTCTTC	CASSDRTVGDEQFF
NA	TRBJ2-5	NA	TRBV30	TGTGCCTGGAGTAACAGGAGTGGCCAAGAGACCCAGTACTTC	CAWSNRSGQETQYF
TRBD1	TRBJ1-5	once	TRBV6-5	TGTGCCAGCAGACCAGGGGGCGTGGGCAATCAGCCCCAGCATTTT	CASRPGGVGNQPQHF
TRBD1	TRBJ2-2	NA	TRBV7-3	TGTGCCAGCGGGACAGGGAGGACGACCGGGGAGCTGTTTTTT	CASGTGRTTGELFF
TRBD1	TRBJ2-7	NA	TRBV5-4	TGTGCCAGCAGCTATGGACAGGGGGCCCCCTACGAGCAGTACTTC	CASSYGQGAPYEQYF
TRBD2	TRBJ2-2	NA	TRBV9	TGTGCCAGCAGCCTGCTAGCGGGAAACACCGGGGAGCTGTTTTTT	CASSLLAGNTGELFF
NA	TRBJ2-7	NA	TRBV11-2	TGTGCCAGCAGCCCACCCGGGACCGCCCAAACCTACGAGCAGTACTTC	CASSPPGTAQTYEQYF
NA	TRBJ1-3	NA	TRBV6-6	TGTGCCAGCAGTTCGCTGGATGGAAACACCATATATTTT	CASSSLDGNTIYF
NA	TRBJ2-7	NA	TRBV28	TGTGCCAGCAGCAGAGGGGTTCACGAGCAGTACTTC	CASSRGVHEQYF
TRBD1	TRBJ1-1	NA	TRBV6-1	TGTGCCAGCAGTGAAGCGCTCAGGGGGGCAACTGAAGCTTTCTTT	CASSEALRGATEAFF
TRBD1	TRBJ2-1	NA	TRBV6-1	TGTGCCAGCTCAGAACAGGGGCGGAACAATGAGCAGTTCTTC	CASSEQGRNNEQFF
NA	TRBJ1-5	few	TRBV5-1	TGCGCCAGCAGCTTGGAGACGGGGTATCAGCCCCAGCATTTT	CASSLETGYQPQHF
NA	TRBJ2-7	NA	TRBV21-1	TGTGCCACCCTAGCGGGGCGTTACGGACTCTACGAGCAGTACTTC	CATLAGRYGLYEQYF
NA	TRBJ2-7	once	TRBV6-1	TGTGCGATCAGTCAGCAGTACTTC	CAISQQYF
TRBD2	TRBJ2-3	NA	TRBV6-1	TGTGCCAGCAGTCTAGCGGGAGGGTCAGATACGCAGTATTTT	CASSLAGGSDTQYF
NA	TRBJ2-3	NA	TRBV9	TGTGCCAGCAGCGTAGATTTGGGGCGGACGCAGTATTTT	CASSVDLGRTQYF
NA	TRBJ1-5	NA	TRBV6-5	TGTGCCAGCAGACCGAACAGGGTGAGCAATCAGCCCCAGCATTTT	CASRPNRVSNQPQHF
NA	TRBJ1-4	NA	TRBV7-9	TGTGTCAGCAACAAGGGATCGGCTAATGAAAAACTGTTTTTT	CVSNKGSANEKLFF
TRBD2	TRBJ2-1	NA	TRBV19	TGTGCCAGTAGTCAGACTAGCGGGAGTCTGAATGAGCAGTTCTTC	CASSQTSGSLNEQFF
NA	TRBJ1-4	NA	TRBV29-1	TGCAGCGTTGGTAGGGTTGGCGAAAAACTGTTTTTT	CSVGRVGEKLFF
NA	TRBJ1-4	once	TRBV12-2	TGTGCAAGTCGCTTAGAGTCTAGGCGGTTCCTATACTTGAATGAAAAACTGTTTTTT	CASRLESRRFLYLNEKLFF
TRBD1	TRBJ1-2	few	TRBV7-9	TGTGCCAGCAGCTCGGACAGGGCTAACTATGGCTACACCTTC	CASSSDRANYGYTF
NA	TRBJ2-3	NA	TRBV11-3	TGTGCCAGCAGCCCGACTTACAACCCGACAGATACGCAGTATTTT	CASSPTYNPTDTQYF
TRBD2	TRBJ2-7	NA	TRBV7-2	TGTGCCAGCAGCTTAATGGAGGGACGGGTAGCGGGAGTCGAGCAGTACTTC	CASSLMEGRVAGVEQYF
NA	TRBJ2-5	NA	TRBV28	TGTGCCAGCAGTTTCCACCGCCCGGGGCCGGGAGAGACCCAGTACTTC	CASSFHRPGPGETQYF
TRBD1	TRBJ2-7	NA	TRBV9	TGTGCCAGCAGCGTAGAAGGGGGCGTCGGGTACGAGCAGTACTTC	CASSVEGGVGYEQYF
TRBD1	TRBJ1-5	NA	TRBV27	TGTGCCAGCAGTTCCCTCTCCGGACAGGGGGCCCTTTATAGCAATCAGCCCCAGCATTTT	CASSSLSGQGALYSNQPQHF
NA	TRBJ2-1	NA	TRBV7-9	TGTGCCAGCCAGGGGCTGAGCTCCTACAATGAGCAGTTCTTC	CASQGLSSYNEQFF
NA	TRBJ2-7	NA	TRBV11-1	TGTGCCAGCAGCTTTGTGAGAGGCGCCGGGACGGAGCAGTACTTC	CASSFVRGAGTEQYF
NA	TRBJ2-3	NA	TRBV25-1	TGTGCCAGCGCCTGGGGAGATACGCAGTATTTT	CASAWGDTQYF
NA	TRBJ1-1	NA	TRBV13	TGTGCCAGCAGCGCCCACAGTGACACTGAAGCTTTCTTT	CASSAHSDTEAFF
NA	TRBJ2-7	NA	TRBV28	TGTGCCAGCAGTTTCGGAGGGCGGCCACTACGAGAGCAGTACTTC	CASSFGGRPLREQYF
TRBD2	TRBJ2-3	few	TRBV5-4	TGTGCCAGCACTAGCGGGAGAGGGGTCACAGATACGCAGTATTTT	CASTSGRGVTDTQYF
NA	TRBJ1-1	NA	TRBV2	TGTGCCAGCTGGGGCGGGGGCACTGAAGCTTTCTTT	CASWGGGTEAFF
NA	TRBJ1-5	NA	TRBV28	TGTGCCAGCAGTTGGGTCGGGGGGGGTAGTCAGCCCCAGCATTTT	CASSWVGGGSQPQHF